Listed below are T cell receptor beta chains from one sample, sequenced in a study of shared clonotypes between healthy human individuals. This table comes from immunoSEQ multiplex PCR, and its TCRdb copy is limited to in-frame clones, with some not included. The table lists about 600,000 clones, less than 98% of them singletons, with around 0.058% in the top ten. The sample consisted of naive CD4+ T cells sorted from blood. The receptors come from a woman aged 25-40 years in good health. CDR3s include the opening cysteine and the closing phenylalanine or tryptophan. The order of the fields is V gene, clone size, D gene, J gene, CDR3 DNA, CDR3 protein. D genes are given only for firm matches. Some rows mark clone size as missing; the rest say once, few, many or name a class of expanded clone.

V: TRBV5-1
size: NA
D: NA
J: TRBJ2-7
DNA: TGCGCCAGCAGCTTGGACGGGGCAAACTACGAGCAGTACTTC
CDR3: CASSLDGANYEQYF

V: TRBV27
size: NA
D: NA
J: TRBJ2-1
DNA: TGTGCCAGCAGTTTTGTCAGGGGAGCCAATGAGCAGTTCTTC
CDR3: CASSFVRGANEQFF

V: TRBV2
size: NA
D: TRBD2
J: TRBJ2-1
DNA: TGTGCCAGCGGGTTAGCGGGAGTCAATGAGCAGTTCTTC
CDR3: CASGLAGVNEQFF

V: TRBV19
size: NA
D: NA
J: TRBJ2-5
DNA: TGTGCCAGTAGTACAGGGAACTTGGAGACCCAGTACTTC
CDR3: CASSTGNLETQYF

V: TRBV23-1
size: NA
D: TRBD1
J: TRBJ2-3
DNA: TGCGCCAGCAGCAAGACAGGGGGCGTGTGCCCACACACAGATACGCAGTATTTT
CDR3: CASSKTGGVCPHTDTQYF

V: TRBV5-4
size: NA
D: TRBD2
J: TRBJ2-7
DNA: TGTGCCAGCAGCAACAGGGTTGGACTAGCGGGAGTGGACGAGCAGTACTTC
CDR3: CASSNRVGLAGVDEQYF

V: TRBV10-1
size: NA
D: TRBD1
J: TRBJ2-2
DNA: TGCGCCAGCAGTGGGGGGACAGCCGGGGAGCTGTTTTTT
CDR3: CASSGGTAGELFF

V: TRBV29-1
size: NA
D: TRBD1
J: TRBJ1-2
DNA: TGCAGCGGAGGACAGGGCAACTATGGCTACACCTTC
CDR3: CSGGQGNYGYTF

V: TRBV28
size: NA
D: TRBD1
J: TRBJ1-1
DNA: TGTGCCAGCAGCCGACAGGGTCCTGAAGCTTTCTTT
CDR3: CASSRQGPEAFF

V: TRBV11-2
size: NA
D: TRBD2
J: TRBJ2-7
DNA: TGTGCCAGCAGCTTAGTGGGGACTAGCGGGAGTTACGAGCAGTACTTC
CDR3: CASSLVGTSGSYEQYF

V: TRBV5-1
size: NA
D: NA
J: TRBJ2-3
DNA: TGCGCCAGCAGCTTGGTCGAGGCCCGGGATACGCAGTATTTT
CDR3: CASSLVEARDTQYF

V: TRBV6-6
size: NA
D: NA
J: TRBJ2-7
DNA: TGTGCCAGCAGGCGCTCGGACGGACCCTACGAGCAGTACTTC
CDR3: CASRRSDGPYEQYF

V: TRBV18
size: once
D: NA
J: TRBJ1-4
DNA: TGTGCCAGCTCACCACGGGCGGGATTGATGGATGAAAAACTGTTTTTT
CDR3: CASSPRAGLMDEKLFF

V: TRBV28
size: NA
D: TRBD2
J: TRBJ2-7
DNA: TGTGCCAGCAGTGTTAGCGGGAGGGCCGAGTACGAGCAGTACTTC
CDR3: CASSVSGRAEYEQYF

V: TRBV6-6
size: NA
D: TRBD1
J: TRBJ1-4
DNA: TGTGCCAGCAGTTCCGACAGGGGGGGTAATGAAAAACTGTTTTTT
CDR3: CASSSDRGGNEKLFF

V: TRBV18
size: NA
D: TRBD2
J: TRBJ2-7
DNA: TGTGCCAGCTCACCGGCCGGGAGGGCCCCCTACGAGCAGTACTTC
CDR3: CASSPAGRAPYEQYF

V: TRBV5-1
size: NA
D: TRBD1
J: TRBJ2-7
DNA: TGCGCCAGCAGCCCCGGACAGGGTAACGCAATCTGGTGGCGCGAGCAGTACTTC
CDR3: CASSPGQGNAIWWREQYF

V: TRBV15
size: NA
D: NA
J: TRBJ2-3
DNA: TGTGCCACCAGCAAACCGCTAGGTGTGGGGACAGATACGCAGTATTTT
CDR3: CATSKPLGVGTDTQYF